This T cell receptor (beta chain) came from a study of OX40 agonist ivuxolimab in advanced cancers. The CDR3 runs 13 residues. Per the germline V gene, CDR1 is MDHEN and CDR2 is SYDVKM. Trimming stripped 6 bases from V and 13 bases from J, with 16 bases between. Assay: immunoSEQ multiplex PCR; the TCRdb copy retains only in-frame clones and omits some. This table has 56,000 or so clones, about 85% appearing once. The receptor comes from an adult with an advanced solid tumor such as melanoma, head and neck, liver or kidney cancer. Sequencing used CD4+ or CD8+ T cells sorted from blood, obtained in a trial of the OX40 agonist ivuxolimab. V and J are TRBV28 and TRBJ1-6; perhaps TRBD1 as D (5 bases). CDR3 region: CASSPGAASPLHF. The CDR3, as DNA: TGTGCCAGCAGCCCCGGGGCCGCTTCGCCCCTCCACTTT. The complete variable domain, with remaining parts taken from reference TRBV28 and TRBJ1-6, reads DVKVTQSSRYLVKRTGEKVFLECVQDMDHENMFWYRQDPGLGLRLIYFSYDVKMKEKGDIPEGYSVSREKKERFSLILESASTNQTSMYLCASSPGAASPLHFGNGTRLTVT.